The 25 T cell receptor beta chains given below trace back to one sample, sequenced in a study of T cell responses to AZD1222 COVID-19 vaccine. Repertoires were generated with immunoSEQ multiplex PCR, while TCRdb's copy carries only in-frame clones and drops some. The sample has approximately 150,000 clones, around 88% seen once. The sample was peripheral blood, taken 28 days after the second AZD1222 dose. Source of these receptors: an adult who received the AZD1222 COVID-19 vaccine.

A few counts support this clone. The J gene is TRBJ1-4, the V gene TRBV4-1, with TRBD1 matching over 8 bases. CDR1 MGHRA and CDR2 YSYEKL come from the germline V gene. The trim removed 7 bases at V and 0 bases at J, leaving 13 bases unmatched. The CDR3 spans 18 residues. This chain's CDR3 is CASTYSGTGTSTNEKLFF. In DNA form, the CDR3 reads TGCGCCAGCACCTACTCCGGGACAGGAACTTCAACTAATGAAAAACTGTTTTTT.

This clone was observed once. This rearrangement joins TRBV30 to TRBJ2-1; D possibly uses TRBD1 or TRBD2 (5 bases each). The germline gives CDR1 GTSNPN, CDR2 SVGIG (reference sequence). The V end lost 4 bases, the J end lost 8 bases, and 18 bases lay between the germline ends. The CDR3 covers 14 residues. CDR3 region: CAWNNGTRGYEQFF. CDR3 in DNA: TGTGCCTGGAACAATGGGACCCGGGGATATGAGCAGTTCTTC.

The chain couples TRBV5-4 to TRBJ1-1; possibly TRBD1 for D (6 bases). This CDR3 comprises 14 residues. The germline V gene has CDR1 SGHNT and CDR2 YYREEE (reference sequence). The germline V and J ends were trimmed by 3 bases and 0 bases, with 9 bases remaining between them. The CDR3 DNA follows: TGTGCCAGCAGCTCACAGGGCATGAACACTGAAGCTTTCTTT. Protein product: CASSSQGMNTEAFF.

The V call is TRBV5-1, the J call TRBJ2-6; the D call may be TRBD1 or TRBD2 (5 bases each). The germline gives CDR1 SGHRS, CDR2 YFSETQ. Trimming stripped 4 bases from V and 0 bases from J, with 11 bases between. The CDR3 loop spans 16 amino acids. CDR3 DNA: TGCGCCAGCAGCCCCCGGGGCTCCTCTGGGGCCAACGTCCTGACTTTC. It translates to CASSPRGSSGANVLTF. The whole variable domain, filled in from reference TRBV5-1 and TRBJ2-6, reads KAGVTQTPRYLIKTRGQQVTLSCSPISGHRSVSWYQQTPGQGLQFLFEYFSETQRNKGNFPGRFSGRQFSNSRSEMNVSTLELGDSALYLCASSPRGSSGANVLTFGAGSRLTVL.

The CDR3 here is CASSLVTEAFF. DNA of the CDR3: TGTGCCAGCAGCTTAGTCACTGAAGCTTTCTTT. This chain links TRBV7-8 with TRBJ1-1; no clear D. V lost 1 base, J lost 4 bases, and 1 base lay in between. This CDR3 has 11 amino acids. CDR1 is SGHVS, CDR2 FQNEAQ, per germline.

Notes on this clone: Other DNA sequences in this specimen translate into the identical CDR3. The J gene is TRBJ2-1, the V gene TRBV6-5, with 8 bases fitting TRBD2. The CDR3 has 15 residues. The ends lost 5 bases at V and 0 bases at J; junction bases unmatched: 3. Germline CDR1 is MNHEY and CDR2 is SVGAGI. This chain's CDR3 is CASSPGGGSYNEQFF. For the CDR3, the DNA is TGTGCCAGCAGTCCCGGGGGGGGCTCCTACAATGAGCAGTTCTTC.

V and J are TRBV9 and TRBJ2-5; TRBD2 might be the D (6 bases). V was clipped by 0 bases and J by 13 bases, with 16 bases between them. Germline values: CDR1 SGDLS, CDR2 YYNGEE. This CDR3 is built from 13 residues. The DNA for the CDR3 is TGTGCCAGCAGCGTAGGGAATAGCGGCCCCGGGTACTTC. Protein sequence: CASSVGNSGPGYF. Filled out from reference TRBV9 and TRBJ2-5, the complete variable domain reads DSGVTQTPKHLITATGQRVTLRCSPRSGDLSVYWYQQSLDQGLQFLIQYYNGEERAKGNILERFSAQQFPDLHSELNLSSLELGDSALYFCASSVGNSGPGYFGPGTRLLVL.

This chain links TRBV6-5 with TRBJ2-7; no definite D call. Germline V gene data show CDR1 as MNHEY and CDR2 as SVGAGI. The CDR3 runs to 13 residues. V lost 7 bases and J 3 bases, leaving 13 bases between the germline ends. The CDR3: CASKMSSVYEQYF. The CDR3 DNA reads TGTGCCAGCAAAATGTCCTCCGTCTACGAGCAGTACTTC.

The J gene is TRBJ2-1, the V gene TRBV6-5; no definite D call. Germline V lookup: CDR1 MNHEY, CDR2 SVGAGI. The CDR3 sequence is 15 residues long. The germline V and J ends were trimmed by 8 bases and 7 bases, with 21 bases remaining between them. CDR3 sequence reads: CASPRRRRAWNEQFF. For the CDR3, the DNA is TGTGCCAGCCCCAGGCGACGTCGGGCGTGGAATGAGCAGTTCTTC.

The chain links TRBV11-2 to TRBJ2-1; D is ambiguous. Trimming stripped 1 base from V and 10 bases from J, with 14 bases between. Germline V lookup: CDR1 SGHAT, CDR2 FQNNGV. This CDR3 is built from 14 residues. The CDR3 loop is CASSLVGLGAEQFF. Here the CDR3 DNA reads TGTGCCAGCAGCTTAGTCGGTCTGGGCGCCGAGCAGTTCTTC.

The CDR3 here is CASRPGTGPEQYF. The CDR3 DNA follows: TGCGCCAGCAGACCAGGGACAGGGCCCGAGCAGTACTTC. This chain connects TRBV10-1 to TRBJ2-7; 9 bases match TRBD1. V gave up 6 bases and J gave up 6 bases; unmatched junction bases: 6. CDR3 length: 13 amino acids. Looked up from germline, CDR1 is WNHNN and CDR2 is SYGVQD (reference sequence).

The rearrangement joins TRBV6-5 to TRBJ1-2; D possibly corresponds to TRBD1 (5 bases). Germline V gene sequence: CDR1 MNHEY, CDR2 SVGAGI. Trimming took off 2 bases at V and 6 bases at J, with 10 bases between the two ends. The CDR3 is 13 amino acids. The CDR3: CASSYEGRHGYTF. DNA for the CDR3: TGTGCCAGCAGTTACGAGGGGCGTCATGGCTACACCTTC.

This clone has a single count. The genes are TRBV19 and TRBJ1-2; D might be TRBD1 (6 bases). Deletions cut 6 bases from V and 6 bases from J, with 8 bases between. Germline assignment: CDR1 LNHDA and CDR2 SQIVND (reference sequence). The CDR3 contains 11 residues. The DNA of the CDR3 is TGTGCCAGTAGAGGGGGGGATGGCTACACCTTC. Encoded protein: CASRGGDGYTF.

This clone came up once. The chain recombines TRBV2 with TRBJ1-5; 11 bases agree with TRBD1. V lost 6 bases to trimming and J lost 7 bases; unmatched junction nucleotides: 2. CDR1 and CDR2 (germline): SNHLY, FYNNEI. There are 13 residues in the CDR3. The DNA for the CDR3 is TGTGCCAGCAGCGGGACAGGGGGGCAGCCCCAGCATTTT. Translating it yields CASSGTGGQPQHF.

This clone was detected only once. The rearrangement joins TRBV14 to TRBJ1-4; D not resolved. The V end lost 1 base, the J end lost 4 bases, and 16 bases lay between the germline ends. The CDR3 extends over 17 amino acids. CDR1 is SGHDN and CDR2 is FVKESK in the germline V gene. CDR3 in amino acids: CASSQGLGGPYNEKLFF. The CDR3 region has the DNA TGTGCCAGCAGCCAAGGTTTGGGTGGGCCGTATAATGAAAAACTGTTTTTT.

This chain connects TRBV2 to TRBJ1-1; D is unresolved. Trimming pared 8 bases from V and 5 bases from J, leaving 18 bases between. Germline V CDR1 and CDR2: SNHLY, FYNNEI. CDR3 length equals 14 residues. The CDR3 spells CASDNSFYPTEAFF. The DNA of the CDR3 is TGTGCCAGCGACAATTCCTTTTACCCGACTGAAGCTTTCTTT.

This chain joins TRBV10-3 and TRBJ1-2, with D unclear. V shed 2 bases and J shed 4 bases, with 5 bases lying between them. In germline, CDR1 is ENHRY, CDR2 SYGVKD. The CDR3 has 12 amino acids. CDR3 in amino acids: CAISERGYGYTF. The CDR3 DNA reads TGTGCCATCAGTGAGCGGGGCTATGGCTACACCTTC.

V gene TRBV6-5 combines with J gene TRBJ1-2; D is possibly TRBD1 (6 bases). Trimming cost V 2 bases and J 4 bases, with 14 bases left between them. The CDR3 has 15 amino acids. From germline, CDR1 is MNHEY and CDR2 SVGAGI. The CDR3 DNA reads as TGTGCCAGCAGTTACCGAACAGGGTCCAGCTATGGCTACACCTTC. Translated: CASSYRTGSSYGYTF.

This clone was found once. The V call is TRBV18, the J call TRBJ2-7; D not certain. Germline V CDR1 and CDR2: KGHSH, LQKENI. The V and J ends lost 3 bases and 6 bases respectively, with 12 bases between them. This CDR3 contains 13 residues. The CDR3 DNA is TGTGCCAGCTCACCGGTGGGTTGGAGCGAGCAGTACTTC. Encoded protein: CASSPVGWSEQYF.

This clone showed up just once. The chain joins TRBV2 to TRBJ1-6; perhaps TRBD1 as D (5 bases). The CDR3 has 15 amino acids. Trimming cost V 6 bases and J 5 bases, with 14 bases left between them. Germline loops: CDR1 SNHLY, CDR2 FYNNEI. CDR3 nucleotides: TGTGCCAGCAGGGACAAGAGGGGTAATAATTCACCCCTCCACTTT. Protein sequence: CASRDKRGNNSPLHF.

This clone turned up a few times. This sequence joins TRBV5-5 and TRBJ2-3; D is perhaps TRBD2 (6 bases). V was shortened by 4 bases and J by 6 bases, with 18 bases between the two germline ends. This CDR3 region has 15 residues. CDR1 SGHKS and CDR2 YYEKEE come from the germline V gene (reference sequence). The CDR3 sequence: CASSRTGGARDTQYF. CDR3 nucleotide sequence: TGTGCCAGCAGCCGCACCGGGGGTGCCAGGGATACGCAGTATTTT.

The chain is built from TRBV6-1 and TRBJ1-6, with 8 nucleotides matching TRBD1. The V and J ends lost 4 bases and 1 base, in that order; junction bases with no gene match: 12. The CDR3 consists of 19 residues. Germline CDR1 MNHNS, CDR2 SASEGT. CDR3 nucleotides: TGTGCCAGCAGTGGCAACCACAGGGGGAGGATATCCTATAATTCACCCCTCCACTTT. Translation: CASSGNHRGRISYNSPLHF.

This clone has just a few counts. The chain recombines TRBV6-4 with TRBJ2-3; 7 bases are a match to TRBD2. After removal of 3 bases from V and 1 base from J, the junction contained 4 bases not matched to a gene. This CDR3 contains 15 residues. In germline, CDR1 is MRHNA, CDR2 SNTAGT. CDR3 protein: CASSEERGGTDTQYF. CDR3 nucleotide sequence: TGTGCCAGCAGTGAAGAGCGGGGAGGCACAGATACGCAGTATTTT.

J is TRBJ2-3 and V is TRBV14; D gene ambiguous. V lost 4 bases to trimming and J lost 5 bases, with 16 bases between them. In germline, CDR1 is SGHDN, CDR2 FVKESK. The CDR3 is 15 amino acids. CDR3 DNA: TGTGCCAGCAGCCCATGGACGTCCGGTGGAGATACGCAGTATTTT. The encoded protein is CASSPWTSGGDTQYF. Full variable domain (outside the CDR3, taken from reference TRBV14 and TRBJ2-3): EAGVTQFPSHSVIEKGQTVTLRCDPISGHDNLYWYRRVMGKEIKFLLHFVKESKQDESGMPNNRFLAERTGGTYSTLKVQPAELEDSGVYFCASSPWTSGGDTQYFGPGTRLTVL.

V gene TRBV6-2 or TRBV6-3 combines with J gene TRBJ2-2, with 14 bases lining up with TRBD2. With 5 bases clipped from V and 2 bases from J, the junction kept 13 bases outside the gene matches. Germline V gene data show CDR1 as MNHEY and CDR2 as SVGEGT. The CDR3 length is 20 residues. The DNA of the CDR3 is TGTGCCAGCAGTCGCCCGCACCAGACTAGCGGGGGGGTTAACACCGGGGAGCTGTTTTTT. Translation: CASSRPHQTSGGVNTGELFF.